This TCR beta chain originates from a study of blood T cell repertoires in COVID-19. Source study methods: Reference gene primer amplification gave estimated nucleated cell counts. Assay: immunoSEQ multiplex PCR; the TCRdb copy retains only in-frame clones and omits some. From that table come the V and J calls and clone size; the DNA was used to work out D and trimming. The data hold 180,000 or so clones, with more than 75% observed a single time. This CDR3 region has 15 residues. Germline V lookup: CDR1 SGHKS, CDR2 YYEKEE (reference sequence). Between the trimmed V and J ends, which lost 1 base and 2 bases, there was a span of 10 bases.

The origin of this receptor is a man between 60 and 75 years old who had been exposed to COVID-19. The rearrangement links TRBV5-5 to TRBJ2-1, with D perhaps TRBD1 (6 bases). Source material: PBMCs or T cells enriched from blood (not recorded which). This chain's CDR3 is CASSLYEGAYNEQFF. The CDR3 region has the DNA TGTGCCAGCAGCTTGTACGAGGGGGCCTACAATGAGCAGTTCTTC.